The entry below describes one T cell receptor beta chain. Its target is unknown. This sample was included in a study of T cell responses to AZD1222 COVID-19 vaccine. In the study overall: Second-dose schedules of about 4 or about 12 weeks were combined. Findings and caveats of the study: The donors showed a predominance of white British ancestry and of females, with possible underestimation of clonal diversity. At 160-218 and 743-854, vaccine-associated CD4 TCRs were dominant, and they spanned spike. Unmutated variant regions are reportedly the target of nearly half of TCRs that are spike-specific.

Repertoires were generated with immunoSEQ multiplex PCR, while TCRdb's copy carries only in-frame clones and drops some. The sample has 140,000 to 150,000 clones, just over 90% seen once; the top ten hold roughly 2%. The CDR3 is made up of 16 amino acids. With 4 bases clipped from V and 4 bases from J, the junction kept 6 bases outside the gene matches. Germline assignment: CDR1 SGHRS and CDR2 YFSETQ. The chain links TRBV5-1 to TRBJ2-3, with 13 bases fitting TRBD2. The TCR sequence derives from an adult in good health. The sequencing here drew on peripheral blood, taken on day 0 of AZD1222 vaccination. CDR3 amino acids: CASSLGLAGEADTQYF. Here the CDR3 DNA reads TGCGCCAGCAGCCTAGGACTAGCGGGGGAGGCAGATACGCAGTATTTT.